This T cell receptor (beta chain) was recorded in a study of T cells in Graves' hyperthyroidism and ophthalmopathy. Amplified regions were TCR beta CDR3 sequences from RNA transcripts. When the TCR CDR3 underwent first-round RT-PCR, the HTBI primer set was used. MiXCR, run by TCRdb on the multiplex PCR reads, gives a single entry per CDR3 protein. Here the sample spans approximately 700,000 distinct CDR3 sequences, roughly 15% being singletons. This clonotype was detected only a few times. Trimming left V 0 bases short and J 9 bases short, with 16 bases between. Germline V gene sequence: CDR1 SGDLS, CDR2 YYNGEE. CDR3 length: 15 amino acids. Diagnoses were made from clinical symptoms, serum measures (thyroxine and TRAb), thyroid ultrasound and orbital computed tomography.

This receptor was obtained from a man aged 18 to 29 with Graves' hyperthyroidism. Specimen: blood. This rearrangement joins TRBV9 to TRBJ2-1; no reliable D call. Here the CDR3 DNA reads TGTGCCAGCAGCGTAGGGGTAGGGAAGTTCGCTGAGCAGTTCTTC. Its protein product is CASSVGVGKFAEQFF.